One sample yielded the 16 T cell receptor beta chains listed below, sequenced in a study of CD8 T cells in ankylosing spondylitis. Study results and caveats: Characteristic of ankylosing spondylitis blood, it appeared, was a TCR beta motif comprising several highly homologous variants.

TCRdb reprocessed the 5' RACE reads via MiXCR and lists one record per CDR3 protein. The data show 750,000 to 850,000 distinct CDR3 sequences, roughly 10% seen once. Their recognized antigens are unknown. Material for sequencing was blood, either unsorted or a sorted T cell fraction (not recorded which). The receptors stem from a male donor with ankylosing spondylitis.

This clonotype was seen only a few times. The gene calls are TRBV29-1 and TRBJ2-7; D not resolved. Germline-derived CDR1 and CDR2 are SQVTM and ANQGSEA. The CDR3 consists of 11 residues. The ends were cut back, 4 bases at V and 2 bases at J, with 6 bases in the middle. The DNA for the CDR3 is TGCAGCGTTGCCAATGCCTACGAGCAGTACTTC. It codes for CSVANAYEQYF.

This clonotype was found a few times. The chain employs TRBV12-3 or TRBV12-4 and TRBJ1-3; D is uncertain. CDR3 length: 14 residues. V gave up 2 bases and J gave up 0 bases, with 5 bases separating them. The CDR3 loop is CASSLMASGNTIYF. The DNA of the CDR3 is TGTGCCAGCAGTTTAATGGCCTCTGGAAACACCATATATTTT.

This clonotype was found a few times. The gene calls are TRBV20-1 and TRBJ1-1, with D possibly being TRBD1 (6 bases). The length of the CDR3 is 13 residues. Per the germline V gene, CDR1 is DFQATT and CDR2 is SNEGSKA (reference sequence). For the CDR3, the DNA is TGCAATCCGGGACATACCCCGAACACTGAAGCTTTCTTT. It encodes CNPGHTPNTEAFF.

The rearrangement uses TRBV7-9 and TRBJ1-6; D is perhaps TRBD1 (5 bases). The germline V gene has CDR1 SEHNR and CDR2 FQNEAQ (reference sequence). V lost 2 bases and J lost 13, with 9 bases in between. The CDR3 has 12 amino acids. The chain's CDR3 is CASSLFGGPLHF. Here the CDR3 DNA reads TGTGCCAGCAGCTTATTCGGGGGGCCCCTCCACTTT.

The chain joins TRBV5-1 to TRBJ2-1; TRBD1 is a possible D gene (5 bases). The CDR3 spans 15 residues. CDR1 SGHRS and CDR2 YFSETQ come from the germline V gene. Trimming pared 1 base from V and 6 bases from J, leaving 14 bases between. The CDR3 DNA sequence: TGCGCCAGCAGCTTGCCATCCAGGGTCCCCAATGAGCAGTTCTTC. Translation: CASSLPSRVPNEQFF.

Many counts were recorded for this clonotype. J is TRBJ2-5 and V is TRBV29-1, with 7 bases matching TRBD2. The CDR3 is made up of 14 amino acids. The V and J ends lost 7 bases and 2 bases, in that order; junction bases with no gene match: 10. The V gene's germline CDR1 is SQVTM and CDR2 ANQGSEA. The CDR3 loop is CSAGLTSYQETQYF. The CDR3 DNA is TGCAGCGCTGGATTGACTAGCTATCAAGAGACCCAGTACTTC.

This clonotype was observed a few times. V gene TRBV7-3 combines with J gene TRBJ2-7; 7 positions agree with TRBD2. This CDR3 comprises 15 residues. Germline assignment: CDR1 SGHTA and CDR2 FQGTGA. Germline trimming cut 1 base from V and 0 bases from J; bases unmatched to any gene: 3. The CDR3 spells CASSLRGGDSYEQYF. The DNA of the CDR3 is TGTGCCAGCAGCTTAAGGGGGGGGGACTCCTACGAGCAGTACTTC.

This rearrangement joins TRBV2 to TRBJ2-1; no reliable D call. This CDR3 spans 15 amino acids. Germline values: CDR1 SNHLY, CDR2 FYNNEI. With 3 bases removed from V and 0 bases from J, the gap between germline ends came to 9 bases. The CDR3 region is CASSDGWGSYNEQFF. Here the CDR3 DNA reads TGTGCCAGCAGTGACGGGTGGGGCTCCTACAATGAGCAGTTCTTC.

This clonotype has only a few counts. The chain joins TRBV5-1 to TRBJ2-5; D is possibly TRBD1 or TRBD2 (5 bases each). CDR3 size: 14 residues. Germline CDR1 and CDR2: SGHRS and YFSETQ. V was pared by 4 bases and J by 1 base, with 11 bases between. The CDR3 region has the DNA TGCGCCAGCAGCGGACCGGGACCCCAAGAGACCCAGTACTTC. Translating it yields CASSGPGPQETQYF. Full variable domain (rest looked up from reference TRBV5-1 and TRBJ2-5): KAGVTQTPRYLIKTRGQQVTLSCSPISGHRSVSWYQQTPGQGLQFLFEYFSETQRNKGNFPGRFSGRQFSNSRSEMNVSTLELGDSALYLCASSGPGPQETQYFGPGTRLLVL.

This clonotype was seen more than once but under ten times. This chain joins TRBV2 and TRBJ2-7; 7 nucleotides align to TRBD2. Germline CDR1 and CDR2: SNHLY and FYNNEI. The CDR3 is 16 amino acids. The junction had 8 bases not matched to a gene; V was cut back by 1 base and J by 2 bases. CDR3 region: CASSEERREPPYEQYF. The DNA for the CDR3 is TGTGCCAGCAGTGAAGAGAGGCGGGAGCCCCCCTACGAGCAGTACTTC.

CDR3: CASSQTERGPTDTQYF. The DNA for the CDR3 is TGTGCCAGCAGCCAAACAGAGCGGGGGCCCACAGATACGCAGTATTTT. The chain recombines TRBV7-6 with TRBJ2-3; 8 positions match TRBD2. The germline V gene encodes CDR1 SGHVS and CDR2 FNYEAQ. The CDR3 consists of 16 residues. Unmatched junction bases numbered 9, after V lost 5 bases and J lost 2 bases.

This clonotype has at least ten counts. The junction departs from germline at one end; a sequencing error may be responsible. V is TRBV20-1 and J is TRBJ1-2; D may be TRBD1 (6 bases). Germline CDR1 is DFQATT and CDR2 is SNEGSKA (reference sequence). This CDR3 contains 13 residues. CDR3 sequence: CSARNRANFGYTF. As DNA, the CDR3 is TGCAGTGCTAGAAACAGGGCGAACTTTGGCTACACCTTC.

CDR3 in amino acids: CASSQLTGDRGNQPQHF. The CDR3 DNA is TGCGCCAGCAGCCAACTTACAGGGGACAGGGGCAATCAGCCCCAGCATTTT. This chain uses TRBV4-1 with TRBJ1-5, with 9 bases identical to TRBD1. V shed 2 bases, J shed 2 bases, and the junction held 7 bases outside the gene matches. This CDR3 has 17 residues. Per the germline V gene, CDR1 is MGHRA and CDR2 is YSYEKL.

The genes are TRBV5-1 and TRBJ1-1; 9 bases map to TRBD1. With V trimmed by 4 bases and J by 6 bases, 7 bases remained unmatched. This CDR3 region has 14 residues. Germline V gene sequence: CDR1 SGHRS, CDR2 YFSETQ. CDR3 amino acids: CASSQGTGLAEAFF. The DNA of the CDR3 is TGCGCCAGCAGCCAAGGGACAGGGCTGGCTGAAGCTTTCTTT.

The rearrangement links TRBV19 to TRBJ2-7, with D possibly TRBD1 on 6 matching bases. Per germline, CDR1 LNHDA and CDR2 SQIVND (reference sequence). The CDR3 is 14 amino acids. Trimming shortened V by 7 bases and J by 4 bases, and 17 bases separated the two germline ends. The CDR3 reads CASTSGTPPYEQYF. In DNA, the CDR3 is TGTGCCAGTACCTCCGGGACACCACCGTACGAGCAGTACTTC.

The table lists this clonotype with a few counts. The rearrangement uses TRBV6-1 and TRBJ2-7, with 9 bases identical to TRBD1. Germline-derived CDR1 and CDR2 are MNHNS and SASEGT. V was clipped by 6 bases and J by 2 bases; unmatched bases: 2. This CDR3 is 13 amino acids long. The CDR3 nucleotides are TGTGCCAGCAGGGGGACAGGGACCTACGAGCAGTACTTC. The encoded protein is CASRGTGTYEQYF.